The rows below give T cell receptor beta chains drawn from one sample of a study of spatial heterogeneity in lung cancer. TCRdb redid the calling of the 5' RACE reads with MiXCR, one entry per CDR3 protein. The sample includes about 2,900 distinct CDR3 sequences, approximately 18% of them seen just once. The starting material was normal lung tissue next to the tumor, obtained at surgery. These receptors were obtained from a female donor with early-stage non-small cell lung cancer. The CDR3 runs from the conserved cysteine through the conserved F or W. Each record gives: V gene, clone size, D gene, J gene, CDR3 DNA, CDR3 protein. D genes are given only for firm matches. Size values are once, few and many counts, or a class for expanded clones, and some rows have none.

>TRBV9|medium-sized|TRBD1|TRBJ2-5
TGTGCCAGCAGCGCAAATAACAGGGGGACCCAGTACTTC
CASSANNRGTQYF
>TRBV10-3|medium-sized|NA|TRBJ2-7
TGTGCCCAGGGGGAGGGAGGATCCTACGAGCAGTACTTC
CAQGEGGSYEQYF
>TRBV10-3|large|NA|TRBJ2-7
TGTGCCATCAGTGGGGGAGACACCTCCTACGAGCAGTACTTC
CAISGGDTSYEQYF
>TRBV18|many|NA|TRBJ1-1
TGTGCCAGCTCACCGGTCAGGGAGAACACTGAAGCTTTCTTT
CASSPVRENTEAFF
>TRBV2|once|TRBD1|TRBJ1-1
TGTGCCAGCAGGAAGACAGGGGGGGCTGAAGCTTTCTTT
CASRKTGGAEAFF
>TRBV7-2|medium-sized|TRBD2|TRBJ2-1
TGTGCCAGCAGACCGGGACTAGGACCACAAAATGAGCAGTTCTTC
CASRPGLGPQNEQFF
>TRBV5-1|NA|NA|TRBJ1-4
TGCGCCAGCAGCTTGGCGCCAGCAACTAATGAAAAACTGTTTTTT
CASSLAPATNEKLFF
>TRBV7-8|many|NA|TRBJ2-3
TGTGCCAGCAGCTCCAGAGGCCAGTTCACAGATACGCAGTATTTT
CASSSRGQFTDTQYF
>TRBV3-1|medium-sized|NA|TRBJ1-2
TGTGCCAGCAGCCAAGATCTCAGGGGCAATGGCTACACCTTC
CASSQDLRGNGYTF
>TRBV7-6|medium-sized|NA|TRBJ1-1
TGTGCCAGCAGCCCCAGGGTTAGCACTGAAGCTTTCTTT
CASSPRVSTEAFF
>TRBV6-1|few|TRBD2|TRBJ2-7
TGTGCCAGCAGTGACCCGGGAGGGGACGGCTACGAGCAGTACTTC
CASSDPGGDGYEQYF
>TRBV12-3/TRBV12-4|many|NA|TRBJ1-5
TGTGCCAGCAGTCCTATACCAGGGGAGCAGCCCCACCATTTT
CASSPIPGEQPHHF
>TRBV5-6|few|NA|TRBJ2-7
TGTGCCAGCAGCGGGACTGTGGGAGGTCGGGAGCAGTACTTC
CASSGTVGGREQYF
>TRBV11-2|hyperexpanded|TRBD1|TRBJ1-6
TGTGCCAGCAGCTCGGACAGGGATTCACCCCTCCACTTT
CASSSDRDSPLHF
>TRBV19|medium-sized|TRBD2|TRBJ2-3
TGTGCCAGTAGTACAAACCTAGCGGGATACACAGATACGCAGTATTTT
CASSTNLAGYTDTQYF
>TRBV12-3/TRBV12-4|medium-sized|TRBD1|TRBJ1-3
TGTGCCAGCAGCAGACAGGGGGGCGGAAACACCATATATTTT
CASSRQGGGNTIYF
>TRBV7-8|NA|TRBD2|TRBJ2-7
TGTGCCAGCAGCTTAGGGACTAGCGGGACCTACGAGCAGTACTTC
CASSLGTSGTYEQYF
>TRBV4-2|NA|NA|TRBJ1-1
TGTGCCAGCAGCCAAGATAGGGACGGTAATGAAGCTTTCTTT
CASSQDRDGNEAFF
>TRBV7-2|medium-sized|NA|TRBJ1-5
TGTGCCAGCAGCCCCTTGGGGGTCCCCTATAGCAATCAGCCCCAGCATTTT
CASSPLGVPYSNQPQHF
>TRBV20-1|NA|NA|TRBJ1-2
TGCAGTGCTAGAGCCTTGGGGCAGGCGGAAAATGGCTACACCTTC
CSARALGQAENGYTF
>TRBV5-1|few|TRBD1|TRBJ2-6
TGCGCCAGCAGCTCGGGACAGGGGGCGGTTGGGGCCAACGTCCTGACTTTC
CASSSGQGAVGANVLTF
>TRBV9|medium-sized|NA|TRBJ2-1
TGTGCCAGCACCCAGGGGTCTATCGGAGATGAGCAGTTCTTC
CASTQGSIGDEQFF